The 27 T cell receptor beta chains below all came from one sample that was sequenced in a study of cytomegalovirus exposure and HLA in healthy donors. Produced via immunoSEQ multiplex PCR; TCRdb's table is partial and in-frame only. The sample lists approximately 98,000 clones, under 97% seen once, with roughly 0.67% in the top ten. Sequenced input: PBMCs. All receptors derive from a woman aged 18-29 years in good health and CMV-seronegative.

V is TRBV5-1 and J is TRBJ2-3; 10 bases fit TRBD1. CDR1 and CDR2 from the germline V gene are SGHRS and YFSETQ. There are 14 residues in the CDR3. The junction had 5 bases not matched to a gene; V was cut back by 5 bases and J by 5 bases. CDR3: CASRTGGERDTQYF. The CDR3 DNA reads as TGCGCCAGCAGGACAGGGGGCGAGAGAGATACGCAGTATTTT.

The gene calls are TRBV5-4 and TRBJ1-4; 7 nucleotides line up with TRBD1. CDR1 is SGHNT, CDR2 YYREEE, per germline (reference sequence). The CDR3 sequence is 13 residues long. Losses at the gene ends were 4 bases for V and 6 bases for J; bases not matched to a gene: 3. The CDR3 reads CASSTGTDEKLFF. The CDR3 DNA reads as TGTGCCAGCAGCACGGGGACAGATGAAAAACTGTTTTTT. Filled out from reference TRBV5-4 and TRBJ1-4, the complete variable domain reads ETGVTQSPTHLIKTRGQQVTLRCSSQSGHNTVSWYQQALGQGPQFIFQYYREEENGRGNFPPRFSGLQFPNYSSELNVNALELDDSALYLCASSTGTDEKLFFGSGTQLSVL.

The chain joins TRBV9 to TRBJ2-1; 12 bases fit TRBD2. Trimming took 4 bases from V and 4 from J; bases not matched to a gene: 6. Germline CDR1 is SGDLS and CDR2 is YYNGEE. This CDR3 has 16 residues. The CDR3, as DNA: TGTGCCAGCAGCCTAACTAGCGGGGGGTTTTACAATGAGCAGTTCTTC. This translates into CASSLTSGGFYNEQFF.

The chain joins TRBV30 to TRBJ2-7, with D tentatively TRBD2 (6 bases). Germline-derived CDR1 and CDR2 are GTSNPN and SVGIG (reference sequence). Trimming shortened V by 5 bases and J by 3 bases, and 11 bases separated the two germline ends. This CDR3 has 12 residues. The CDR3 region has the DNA TGTGCCTGGCGCCCGCGGGGCTACGAGCAGTACTTC. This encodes CAWRPRGYEQYF.

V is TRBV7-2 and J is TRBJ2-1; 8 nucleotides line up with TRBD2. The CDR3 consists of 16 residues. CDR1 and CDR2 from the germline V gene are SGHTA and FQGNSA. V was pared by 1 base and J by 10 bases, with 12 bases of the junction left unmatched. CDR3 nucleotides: TGTGCCAGCAGCTTAGTCGGGGGGGCCGTAATGAACGAGCAGTTCTTC. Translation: CASSLVGGAVMNEQFF.

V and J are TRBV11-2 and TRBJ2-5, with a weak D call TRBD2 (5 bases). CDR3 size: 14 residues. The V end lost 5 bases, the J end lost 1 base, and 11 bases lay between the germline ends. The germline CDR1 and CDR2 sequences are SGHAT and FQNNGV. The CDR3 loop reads CASSDRRAQETQYF. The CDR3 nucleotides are TGTGCCAGCAGCGACCGGCGGGCCCAAGAGACCCAGTACTTC.

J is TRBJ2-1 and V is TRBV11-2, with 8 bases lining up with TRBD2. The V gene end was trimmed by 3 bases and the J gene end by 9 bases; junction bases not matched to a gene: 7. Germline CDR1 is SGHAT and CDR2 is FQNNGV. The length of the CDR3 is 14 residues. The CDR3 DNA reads TGTGCCAGCAGCTTTAACCACGGGGGGGGTGAGCAGTTCTTC. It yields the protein CASSFNHGGGEQFF.

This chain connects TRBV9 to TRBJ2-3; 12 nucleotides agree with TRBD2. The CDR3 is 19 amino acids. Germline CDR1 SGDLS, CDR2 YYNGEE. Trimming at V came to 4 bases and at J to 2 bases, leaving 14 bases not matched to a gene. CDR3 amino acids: CASSPPGGLAGSYTDTQYF. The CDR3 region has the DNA TGTGCCAGCAGCCCCCCGGGCGGACTAGCGGGGTCGTACACAGATACGCAGTATTTT.

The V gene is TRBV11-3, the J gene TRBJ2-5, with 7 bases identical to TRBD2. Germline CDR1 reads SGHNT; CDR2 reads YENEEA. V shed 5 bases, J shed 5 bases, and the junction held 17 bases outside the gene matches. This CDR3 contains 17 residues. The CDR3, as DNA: TGTGCCAGCAGCCGGGGGGTGACAGCGGGTACGGAGGAGACCCAGTACTTC. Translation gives CASSRGVTAGTEETQYF.

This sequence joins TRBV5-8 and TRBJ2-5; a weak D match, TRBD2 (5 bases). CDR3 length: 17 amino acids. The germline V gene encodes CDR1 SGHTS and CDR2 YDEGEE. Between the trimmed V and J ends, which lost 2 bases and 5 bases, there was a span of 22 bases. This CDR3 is CASSFFTRSGGAETQYF. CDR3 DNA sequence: TGTGCCAGCAGCTTTTTCACCAGAAGCGGTGGTGCGGAGACCCAGTACTTC.

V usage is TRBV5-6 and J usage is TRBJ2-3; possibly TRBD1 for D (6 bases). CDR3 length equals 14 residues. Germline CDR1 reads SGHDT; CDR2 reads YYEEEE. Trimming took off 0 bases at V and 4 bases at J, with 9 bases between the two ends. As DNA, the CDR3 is TGTGCCAGCAGCTTGGATTGGGGGCCAGATACGCAGTATTTT. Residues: CASSLDWGPDTQYF.

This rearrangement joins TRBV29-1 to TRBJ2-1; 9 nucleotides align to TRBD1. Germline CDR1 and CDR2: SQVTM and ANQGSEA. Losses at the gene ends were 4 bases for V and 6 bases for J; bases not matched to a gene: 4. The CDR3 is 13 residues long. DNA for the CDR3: TGCAGCGTTGTGTTGGACAGGGGCAATGAGCAGTTCTTC. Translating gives CSVVLDRGNEQFF.

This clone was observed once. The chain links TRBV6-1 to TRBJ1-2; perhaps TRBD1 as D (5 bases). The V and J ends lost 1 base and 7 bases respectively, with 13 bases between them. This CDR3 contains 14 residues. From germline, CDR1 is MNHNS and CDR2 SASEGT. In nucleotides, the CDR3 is TGTGCCAGCAGTGAAGTAACAGGAGTTGGTGGCTACACCTTC. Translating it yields CASSEVTGVGGYTF.

The DNA for the CDR3 is TGTGCCAGCAGTTGGGGGCAGGGACCCTACGAGCAGTACTTC. This sequence encodes CASSWGQGPYEQYF. The genes are TRBV5-4 and TRBJ2-7; TRBD1 might be the D (6 bases). Germline CDR1 and CDR2: SGHNT and YYREEE (reference sequence). V was trimmed by 5 bases and J by 2 bases, leaving 14 bases between them. The CDR3 covers 14 residues.

CDR3 nucleotides: TGTGCCAGCAGGTGGACAGGGGGGGAAACCGGGGAGCTGTTTTTT. This translates into CASRWTGGETGELFF. The chain recombines TRBV28 with TRBJ2-2; 10 bases line up with TRBD1. CDR1 and CDR2 (germline): MDHEN, SYDVKM. V trimming: 6 bases; J trimming: 5 bases; junction bases outside the gene matches: 6. There are 15 residues in the CDR3.

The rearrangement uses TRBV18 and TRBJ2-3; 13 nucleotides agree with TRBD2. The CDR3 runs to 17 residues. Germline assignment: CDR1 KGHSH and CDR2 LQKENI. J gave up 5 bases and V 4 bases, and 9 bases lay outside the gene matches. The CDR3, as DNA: TGTGCCAGCTCACAAATGACTAGCGGGGGGCCACTAGATACGCAGTATTTT. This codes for CASSQMTSGGPLDTQYF.

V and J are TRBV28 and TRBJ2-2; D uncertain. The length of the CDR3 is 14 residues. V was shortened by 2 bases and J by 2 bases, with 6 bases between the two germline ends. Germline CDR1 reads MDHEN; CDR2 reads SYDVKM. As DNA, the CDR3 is TGTGCCAGCAGTTTACGACTTAACACCGGGGAGCTGTTTTTT. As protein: CASSLRLNTGELFF.

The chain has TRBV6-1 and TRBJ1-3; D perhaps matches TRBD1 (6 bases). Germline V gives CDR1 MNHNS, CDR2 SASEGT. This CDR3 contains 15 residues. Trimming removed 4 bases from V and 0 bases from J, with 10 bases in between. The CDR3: CASSARDISGNTIYF. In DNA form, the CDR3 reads TGTGCCAGCAGTGCCAGGGACATCTCTGGAAACACCATATATTTT.

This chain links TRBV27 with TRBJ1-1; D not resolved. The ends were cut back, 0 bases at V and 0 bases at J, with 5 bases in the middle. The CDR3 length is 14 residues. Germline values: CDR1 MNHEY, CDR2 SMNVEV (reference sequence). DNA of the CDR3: TGTGCCAGCAGTTTATCGCGGTTGAACACTGAAGCTTTCTTT. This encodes CASSLSRLNTEAFF.

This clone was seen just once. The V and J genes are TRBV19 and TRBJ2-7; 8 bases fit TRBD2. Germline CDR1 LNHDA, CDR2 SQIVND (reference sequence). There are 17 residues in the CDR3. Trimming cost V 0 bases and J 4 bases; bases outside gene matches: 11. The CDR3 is CASSIDRGGAGSYEQYF. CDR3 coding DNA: TGTGCCAGTAGTATAGATCGGGGGGGCGCGGGGTCATACGAGCAGTACTTC.

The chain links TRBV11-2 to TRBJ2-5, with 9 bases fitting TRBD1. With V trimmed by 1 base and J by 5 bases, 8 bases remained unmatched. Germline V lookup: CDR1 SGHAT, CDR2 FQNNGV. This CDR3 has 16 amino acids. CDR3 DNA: TGTGCCAGCAGCTTAGCCTCGGGACAGGGTTACGAGACCCAGTACTTC. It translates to CASSLASGQGYETQYF.

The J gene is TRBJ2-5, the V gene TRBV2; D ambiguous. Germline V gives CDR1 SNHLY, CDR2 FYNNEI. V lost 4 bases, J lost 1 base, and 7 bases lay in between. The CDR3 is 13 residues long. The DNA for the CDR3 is TGTGCCAGCAGTGGAAACAGCCAAGAGACCCAGTACTTC. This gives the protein CASSGNSQETQYF.

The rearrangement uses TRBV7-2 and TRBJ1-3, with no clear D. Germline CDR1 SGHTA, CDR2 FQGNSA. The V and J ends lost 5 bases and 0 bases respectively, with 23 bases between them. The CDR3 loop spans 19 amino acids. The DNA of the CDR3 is TGTGCCAGCAGCGCCACCCGCAATAAGCTGCGGAGCTCTGGAAACACCATATATTTT. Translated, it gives CASSATRNKLRSSGNTIYF.

For the CDR3, the DNA is TGTGCCAGCAGCCGGAGGGTGAAACAAGAGACCCAGTACTTC. It yields the protein CASSRRVKQETQYF. The chain combines TRBV7-8 with TRBJ2-5, with D maybe TRBD2 (6 bases). V lost 5 bases and J lost 2, with 12 bases in between. CDR3 length: 14 residues. Germline-derived CDR1 and CDR2 are SGHVS and FQNEAQ.

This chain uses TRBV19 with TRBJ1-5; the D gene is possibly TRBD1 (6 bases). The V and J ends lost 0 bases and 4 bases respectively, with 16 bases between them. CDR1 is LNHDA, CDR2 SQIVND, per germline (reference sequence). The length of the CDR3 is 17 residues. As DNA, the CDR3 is TGTGCCAGTAGTATAGAGGGTTGGGACATCAGAAATCAGCCCCAGCATTTT. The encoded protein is CASSIEGWDIRNQPQHF.

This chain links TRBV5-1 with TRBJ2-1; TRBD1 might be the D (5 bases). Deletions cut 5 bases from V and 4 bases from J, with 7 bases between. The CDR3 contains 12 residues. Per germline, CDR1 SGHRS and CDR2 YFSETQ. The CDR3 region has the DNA TGCGCCAGCAGGACAGCTTACAATGAGCAGTTCTTC. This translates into CASRTAYNEQFF.

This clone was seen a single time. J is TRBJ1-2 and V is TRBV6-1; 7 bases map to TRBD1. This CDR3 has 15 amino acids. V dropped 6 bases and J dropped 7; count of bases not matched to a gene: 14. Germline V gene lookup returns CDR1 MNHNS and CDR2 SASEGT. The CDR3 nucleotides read TGTGCCAGCAGCGACTTCGGGCAGGGGGTTGGTGGCTACACCTTC. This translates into CASSDFGQGVGGYTF.